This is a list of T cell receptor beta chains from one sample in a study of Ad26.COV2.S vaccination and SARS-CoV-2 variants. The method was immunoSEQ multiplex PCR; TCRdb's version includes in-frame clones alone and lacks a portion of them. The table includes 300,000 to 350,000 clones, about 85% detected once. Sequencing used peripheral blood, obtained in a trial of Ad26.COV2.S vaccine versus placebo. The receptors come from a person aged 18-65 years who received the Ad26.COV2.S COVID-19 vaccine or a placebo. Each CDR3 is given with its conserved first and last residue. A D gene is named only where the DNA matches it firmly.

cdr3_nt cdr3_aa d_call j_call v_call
TGTGCCAGCTCCGTGGGCTATGGCTACACCTTC CASSVGYGYTF NA TRBJ1-2 TRBV9
TGTGCCAGCAGCTTGGTTAGGAGCTCTGGAAACACCATATATTTT CASSLVRSSGNTIYF NA TRBJ1-3 TRBV5-6
TGTGCCTGGAGTTTAGTTGGTGGGGAGCTGTTTTTT CAWSLVGGELFF NA TRBJ2-2 TRBV30
TGTGCCAGCAGTCGACAGGGTCTGTTTTCACCCCTCCACTTT CASSRQGLFSPLHF TRBD1 TRBJ1-6 TRBV6-5
TGTGCCAGCAGCCCCAGGACTAGCGGGGGGGCATTGGATACGCAGTATTTT CASSPRTSGGALDTQYF TRBD2 TRBJ2-3 TRBV7-6
TGTGCCAGCTCGCTCGCGGACACTGAAGCTTTCTTT CASSLADTEAFF NA TRBJ1-1 TRBV18
TGTGCTAGCAGCTCGGGACAGGGGAAATCGGGAAACACCATATATTTT CASSSGQGKSGNTIYF TRBD1 TRBJ1-3 TRBV7-7
TGTGCCAGCAGCTTCGAAGGCCTCGGGGGCTACACCTTC CASSFEGLGGYTF NA TRBJ1-2 TRBV5-6
TGCGCCAGCAGCTTGGATGGGGGGATGGTAGCGGGACCGGGAGATACGCAGTATTTT CASSLDGGMVAGPGDTQYF TRBD2 TRBJ2-3 TRBV5-1
TGCGCCAGCAGCTCCAACACCGTCTATGGCTACACCTTC CASSSNTVYGYTF NA TRBJ1-2 TRBV5-1